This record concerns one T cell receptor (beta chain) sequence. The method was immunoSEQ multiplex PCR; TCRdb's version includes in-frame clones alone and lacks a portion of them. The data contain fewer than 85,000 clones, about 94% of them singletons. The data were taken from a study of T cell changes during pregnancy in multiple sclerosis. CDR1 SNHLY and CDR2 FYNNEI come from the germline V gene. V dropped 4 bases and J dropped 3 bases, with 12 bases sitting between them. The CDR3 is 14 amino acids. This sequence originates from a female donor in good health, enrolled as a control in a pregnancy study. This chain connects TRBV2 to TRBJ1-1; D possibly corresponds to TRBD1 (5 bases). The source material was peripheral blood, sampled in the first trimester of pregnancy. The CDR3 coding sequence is TGTGCCAGCAGTGGCGGGGGTCGGGACACTGAAGCTTTCTTT. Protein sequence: CASSGGGRDTEAFF.